The entry below describes one T cell receptor (beta chain). Its antigen is currently unknown. The data originate from a study of brain metastases from non-small cell lung cancer. The data were produced by immunoSEQ multiplex PCR, yet TCRdb's version contains in-frame clones alone and is incomplete. The data hold roughly 1,600 clones, with 75% to 90% observed a single time. Study findings and constraints: Compared with their matched primary tumors, about 64% of brain metastases showed expanded T-cell clones.

What was sequenced was primary lung tumor tissue. This TCR was sampled from a donor at least 40 years old with non-small cell lung cancer.

CDR3 region: CASSEGTSGGNEQFF. In nucleotides, the CDR3 is TGTGCCAGCAGTGAAGGGACTAGCGGGGGCAATGAGCAGTTCTTC. The J gene is TRBJ2-1, the V gene TRBV6-1, with TRBD2 matching over 13 bases. The CDR3 consists of 15 residues. After removal of 1 base from V and 6 bases from J, the junction contained 0 bases not matched to a gene. Germline CDR1 MNHNS, CDR2 SASEGT.